The next 31 T cell receptor beta chains were all read from a single sample in a study of blood T cells in healthy people across ages. A second PCR of roughly 7 to 11 cycles used a sample-barcoded 5' primer and a J-beta primer mix. TCRdb reanalysed the 5' RACE reads using MiXCR and keeps one entry per CDR3 protein. This sample has some 780,000 distinct CDR3 sequences; around 50% occur once, and the top ten carry roughly 26%. The source material was blood. These TCRs come from a middle-aged man in good health.

This chain uses TRBV28 with TRBJ2-3; maybe TRBD1 (6 bases). The CDR3 sequence is 17 residues long. Trimming took 9 bases from V and 4 from J, leaving 26 bases between them. Germline V CDR1 and CDR2: MDHEN, SYDVKM. This CDR3 is CASKGVTRGYGADTQYF. The CDR3 DNA is TGTGCCAGTAAGGGGGTGACCCGGGGCTACGGGGCAGATACGCAGTATTTT.

The sample holds one count of this clonotype. The chain links TRBV6-6 to TRBJ2-3; weak D call: TRBD1 (5 bases). The CDR3 extends over 16 amino acids. V lost 5 bases and J 1 base, leaving 16 bases between the germline ends. CDR1 is MNHNY and CDR2 is SVGAGI in the germline V gene (reference sequence). For the CDR3, the DNA is TGTGCCAGCAGTCGTAGCATCGTGGGGCGCACAGATACGCAGTATTTT. This gives the protein CASSRSIVGRTDTQYF.

In its sample, this clonotype was seen a few times. The chain carries TRBV2 and TRBJ2-3; D might be TRBD2 (5 bases). Per germline, CDR1 SNHLY and CDR2 FYNNEI. The CDR3 totals 14 residues. V gave up 5 bases and J gave up 0 bases, with 9 bases separating them. The CDR3 bases are TGTGCCAGCAGTAGAGGGAGTAGCACAGATACGCAGTATTTT. Its translation: CASSRGSSTDTQYF.

This clonotype was detected a few times. The chain has TRBV12-3 or TRBV12-4 and TRBJ2-7, with TRBD2 matching over 10 bases. The CDR3 spans 13 residues. V gave up 7 bases and J gave up 4 bases; unmatched junction bases: 4. The CDR3 DNA reads TGTGCCAGCACCTTAGCGGGAGGTTACGAGCAGTACTTC. This encodes CASTLAGGYEQYF.

J is TRBJ1-2 and V is TRBV5-1, with 9 positions matching TRBD1. Germline values: CDR1 SGHRS, CDR2 YFSETQ. V lost 7 bases and J lost 3; bases outside the gene matches: 7. This CDR3 has 14 amino acids. The CDR3 protein is CASFDRTGDYGYTF. The CDR3 nucleotides are TGCGCCAGCTTCGACCGGACAGGGGACTATGGCTACACCTTC.

The V call is TRBV5-6, the J call TRBJ2-7; possibly TRBD1 for D (5 bases). Germline CDR1 SGHDT, CDR2 YYEEEE. This CDR3 contains 14 residues. The V gene lost 5 bases and the J gene lost 8 bases, with 20 bases spanning the gap. CDR3 coding DNA: TGTGCCAGCAGTTACCAAAGCAGGGATTACAAGCAGTACTTC. This gives the protein CASSYQSRDYKQYF.

This clonotype was detected only a few times. This chain links TRBV5-1 with TRBJ1-6, with unresolved D. The CDR3 is 13 amino acids. Germline CDR1 and CDR2: SGHRS and YFSETQ. The ends were cut back, 2 bases at V and 8 bases at J, with 8 bases in the middle. CDR3 region: CASSFSRDSPLHF. The CDR3 DNA is TGCGCCAGCAGCTTCTCGAGGGATTCACCCCTCCACTTT.

V is TRBV9 and J is TRBJ2-4; possibly TRBD1 for D (6 bases). CDR1 is SGDLS, CDR2 YYNGEE, per germline. The CDR3 contains 15 residues. The V and J ends lost 0 bases and 13 bases respectively, with 20 bases between them. Here the CDR3 reads CASSVGGRGFDEQYF. The CDR3 DNA reads as TGTGCCAGCAGCGTAGGGGGCAGGGGATTCGACGAACAGTACTTC.

This chain connects TRBV7-2 to TRBJ2-7, with TRBD2 matching over 12 bases. CDR3 size: 18 residues. Germline V gives CDR1 SGHTA, CDR2 FQGNSA. Trimming cost V 5 bases and J 0 bases; bases outside gene matches: 11. The CDR3 DNA follows: TGTGCCAGCAGCCAACTAGCGGGAGGAACTCAAAGCTCCTACGAGCAGTACTTC. Translation: CASSQLAGGTQSSYEQYF.

This chain links TRBV24-1 with TRBJ2-4; 7 bases fit TRBD1. The J call may be wrong; the DNA end is better matched by TRBJ2-7. The germline V gene has CDR1 KGHDR and CDR2 SFDVKD. The CDR3 is made up of 14 amino acids. In nucleotides, the CDR3 is TGTGCCACCAGTGACTCATGGACAGGCAACGAGCAGTACTTC. Translated, it gives CATSDSWTGNEQYF.

This clonotype has more than one count but fewer than ten. This chain connects TRBV20-1 to TRBJ2-5, with 14 bases lining up with TRBD2. Germline V gene lookup returns CDR1 DFQATT and CDR2 SNEGSKA (reference sequence). Trimming removed 5 bases from V and 5 bases from J; junction bases left unmatched: 4. The CDR3 is made up of 14 amino acids. The CDR3: CSAGTSGRLETQYF. The CDR3 DNA reads TGCAGTGCTGGGACTAGCGGGAGACTGGAGACCCAGTACTTC.

This chain uses TRBV29-1 with TRBJ2-7, with a tentative D call TRBD2 (5 bases). Germline V gene data show CDR1 as SQVTM and CDR2 as ANQGSEA. Trimming removed 6 bases from V and 2 bases from J, with 11 bases in between. The CDR3 loop spans 12 amino acids. This CDR3 is CSVGDGAYEQYF. CDR3 coding DNA: TGCAGCGTCGGGGATGGCGCCTACGAGCAGTACTTC.

This chain joins TRBV14 and TRBJ2-5; D may correspond to TRBD1 or TRBD2 (5 bases each). This CDR3 is 14 amino acids long. The germline V gene has CDR1 SGHDN and CDR2 FVKESK. V dropped 4 bases and J dropped 1 base, with 10 bases sitting between them. CDR3 DNA sequence: TGTGCCAGCAGCCGGGGACGGACCCAAGAGACCCAGTACTTC. The encoded protein is CASSRGRTQETQYF. Looking up the rest from reference TRBV14 and TRBJ2-5 gives the full variable domain: EAGVTQFPSHSVIEKGQTVTLRCDPISGHDNLYWYRRVMGKEIKFLLHFVKESKQDESGMPNNRFLAERTGGTYSTLKVQPAELEDSGVYFCASSRGRTQETQYFGPGTRLLVL.

The chain links TRBV5-5 to TRBJ2-5; 11 nucleotides line up with TRBD2. The germline CDR1 and CDR2 sequences are SGHKS and YYEKEE (reference sequence). This CDR3 contains 16 residues. The V gene end was trimmed by 4 bases and the J gene end by 2 bases; junction bases not matched to a gene: 7. CDR3 bases: TGTGCCAGCAGCCTACAGACTAGCGGGGTTCAAGAGACCCAGTACTTC. Translating gives CASSLQTSGVQETQYF.

The sample holds a few counts of this clonotype. V gene TRBV11-1 combines with J gene TRBJ2-7; D is undetermined. CDR1 SGHAT and CDR2 FQDESV come from the germline V gene (reference sequence). The CDR3 length is 14 residues. Between the trimmed V and J ends, which lost 4 bases and 4 bases, there was a span of 14 bases. CDR3 sequence: CASSSLPNAYEQYF. In DNA, the CDR3 is TGTGCCAGCAGCTCCCTCCCGAACGCTTACGAGCAGTACTTC. Full variable domain (missing parts from reference TRBV11-1 and TRBJ2-7): EAEVAQSPRYKITEKSQAVAFWCDPISGHATLYWYRQILGQGPELLVQFQDESVVDDSQLPKDRFSAERLKGVDSTLKIQPAELGDSAMYLCASSSLPNAYEQYFGPGTRLTVT.

The chain employs TRBV4-3 and TRBJ2-4; 7 bases agree with TRBD2. CDR3 length equals 17 residues. J lost 8 bases, V lost 4 bases, and 17 bases had no gene match. Germline CDR1 LGHNA, CDR2 YSLEER. The DNA of the CDR3 is TGCGCCAGCAGCCGACAACGACCGACTAGCCGGAGCGACATTCAGTACTTC. This encodes CASSRQRPTSRSDIQYF.

The genes are TRBV7-9 and TRBJ1-1, with D unclear. Trimming left V 5 bases short and J 1 base short, with 11 bases between. CDR1 and CDR2 from the germline V gene are SEHNR and FQNEAQ (reference sequence). The CDR3 extends over 14 amino acids. The CDR3 is CASSRAVRNTEAFF. CDR3 in DNA: TGTGCCAGCAGCCGAGCGGTTCGGAACACTGAAGCTTTCTTT.

The V call is TRBV19, the J call TRBJ2-1; a possible D gene is TRBD2 (6 bases). Germline values: CDR1 LNHDA, CDR2 SQIVND (reference sequence). The CDR3 covers 14 residues. Trimming pared 3 bases from V and 10 bases from J, leaving 16 bases between. The CDR3 sequence is CASSMRSGSPEQFF. For the CDR3, the DNA is TGTGCCAGTAGTATGCGTTCCGGGAGTCCGGAGCAGTTCTTC.

This clonotype has a handful of counts. V is TRBV29-1 and J is TRBJ2-5; 7 nucleotides agree with TRBD2. The better agreement between TRBJ2-7 and the DNA end casts doubt on the J call. In germline, CDR1 is SQVTM, CDR2 ANQGSEA. The CDR3 consists of 14 residues. The CDR3 here is CSVDGGGFKDEQYF. The CDR3 nucleotides read TGCAGCGTCGATGGGGGAGGGTTTAAGGACGAGCAGTACTTC.

The CDR3 coding sequence is TGTGCCAGCAGCCCGTCGGACAGGATGGGCTACACCTTC. As protein: CASSPSDRMGYTF. The gene calls are TRBV7-9 and TRBJ1-2; 7 bases agree with TRBD1. CDR1 and CDR2 (germline): SEHNR, FQNEAQ (reference sequence). V dropped 5 bases and J dropped 8; count of bases not matched to a gene: 8. The CDR3 runs to 13 residues.

The chain is built from TRBV27 and TRBJ2-1; 8 bases agree with TRBD2. J was trimmed by 2 bases and V by 2 bases; bases with no gene match: 11. Germline loops: CDR1 MNHEY, CDR2 SMNVEV (reference sequence). This CDR3 is 18 amino acids long. In DNA form, the CDR3 reads TGTGCCAGCAGTTTACCCAGCGGGAGTCGTACCCCCTACAATGAGCAGTTCTTC. Translating gives CASSLPSGSRTPYNEQFF.

The chain has TRBV4-3 and TRBJ1-5; D gene uncertain. This CDR3 contains 14 residues. In germline, CDR1 is LGHNA, CDR2 YSLEER. The V and J ends lost 0 bases and 10 bases respectively, with 13 bases between them. The CDR3 sequence is CASSQERNVGPQHF. CDR3 in DNA: TGCGCCAGCAGCCAAGAGAGGAACGTGGGTCCCCAGCATTTT.

This rearrangement joins TRBV27 to TRBJ2-4; D remains ambiguous. Matching the DNA end better, TRBJ2-7 makes the J call doubtful. Germline V gene lookup returns CDR1 MNHEY and CDR2 SMNVEV (reference sequence). The CDR3 contains 12 residues. CDR3 nucleotide sequence: TGTGCCAGCAGCCCTTCTCGAAACGAGCAGTACTTC. Its translation is CASSPSRNEQYF.

The CDR3 sequence is CATSDSVGGEQYF. CDR3 coding DNA: TGTGCCACCAGTGATTCGGTTGGTGGGGAGCAGTACTTC. The V gene is TRBV24-1, the J gene TRBJ2-4; perhaps TRBD2 as D (5 bases). CDR3 size: 13 residues. Trimming shortened V by 2 bases and J by 13 bases, and 14 bases separated the two germline ends. Per the germline V gene, CDR1 is KGHDR and CDR2 is SFDVKD.

V gene TRBV20-1 combines with J gene TRBJ1-2; weak D call: TRBD1 (6 bases). Germline V gene lookup returns CDR1 DFQATT and CDR2 SNEGSKA (reference sequence). The V and J ends lost 7 bases and 6 bases respectively, with 21 bases between them. The CDR3 runs to 14 residues. DNA for the CDR3: TGCAGTGTTTACCCCGCTACAGGGCGTGATGGCTACACCTTC. It encodes CSVYPATGRDGYTF.

This clonotype appeared many times. V gene TRBV29-1 combines with J gene TRBJ2-1, with 7 bases aligning to TRBD1. CDR3 length: 13 amino acids. CDR1 and CDR2 from the germline V gene are SQVTM and ANQGSEA. Trimming cost V 8 bases and J 3 bases; bases outside gene matches: 7. CDR3 amino acids: CSSRDRDYNEQFF. The CDR3 DNA reads TGCAGCAGCCGGGACAGAGACTACAATGAGCAGTTCTTC.

The chain couples TRBV6-1 to TRBJ2-5; D perhaps matches TRBD2 (6 bases). The germline CDR1 and CDR2 sequences are MNHNS and SASEGT. CDR3 size: 15 residues. Trimming took 7 bases from V and 1 from J, leaving 16 bases between them. CDR3 nucleotides: TGTGCCAGCACAGGGAGGTCGGGACGCCAAGAGACCCAGTACTTC. This encodes CASTGRSGRQETQYF.

The CDR3 DNA follows: TGTGCCAGCAGCTTAGGGGCAGGGGAGTACTTC. Its protein is CASSLGAGEYF. The gene calls are TRBV7-9 and TRBJ2-4, with a possible D match to TRBD1 (6 bases). The V end lost 1 base, the J end lost 14 bases, and 9 bases lay between the germline ends. The CDR3 consists of 11 residues. The germline CDR1 and CDR2 sequences are SEHNR and FQNEAQ (reference sequence).

The V and J genes are TRBV29-1 and TRBJ2-5; D is perhaps TRBD2 (5 bases). Germline values: CDR1 SQVTM, CDR2 ANQGSEA. CDR3 size: 13 residues. V was pared by 4 bases and J by 1 base, with 10 bases between. CDR3 DNA sequence: TGCAGCGTTGGGGAGTGGGTCCAAGAGACCCAGTACTTC. As protein: CSVGEWVQETQYF.

The V gene is TRBV4-2, the J gene TRBJ2-1; D unresolved. There are 15 residues in the CDR3. Germline V gene lookup returns CDR1 LGHNA and CDR2 YNFKEQ. V lost 1 base and J lost 6, with 13 bases in between. The CDR3 nucleotides read TGTGCCAGCAGCCAAGGGAGAGGAGCCCTCAATGAGCAGTTCTTC. As protein: CASSQGRGALNEQFF.

Concerning this clonotype itself: One end of the junction fails to match germline, which may point to a read error. The rearrangement links TRBV7-3 to TRBJ1-2; 7 nucleotides align to TRBD1. Germline CDR1 and CDR2: SGHTA and FQGTGA. CDR3 length equals 15 residues. The CDR3 loop reads CASSLTRDSSYGHTF. CDR3 nucleotides: TGTGCTAGCAGCTTAACCCGGGACAGCAGCTATGGCCACACCTTC.